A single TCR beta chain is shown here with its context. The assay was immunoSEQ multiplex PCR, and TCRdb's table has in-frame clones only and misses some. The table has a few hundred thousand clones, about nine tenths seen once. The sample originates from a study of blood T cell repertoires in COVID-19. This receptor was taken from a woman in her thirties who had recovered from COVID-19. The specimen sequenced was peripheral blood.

In nucleotides, the CDR3 is TGCGCCAGCAGCTTGGCCGGAGGACAGGGGGCTTCCTACGAGCAGTACTTC. It encodes CASSLAGGQGASYEQYF. The chain is built from TRBV5-1 and TRBJ2-7; 11 nucleotides line up with TRBD1. Germline CDR1 reads SGHRS; CDR2 reads YFSETQ. Germline trimming cut 0 bases from V and 1 base from J; bases unmatched to any gene: 6. The CDR3 runs to 17 residues.